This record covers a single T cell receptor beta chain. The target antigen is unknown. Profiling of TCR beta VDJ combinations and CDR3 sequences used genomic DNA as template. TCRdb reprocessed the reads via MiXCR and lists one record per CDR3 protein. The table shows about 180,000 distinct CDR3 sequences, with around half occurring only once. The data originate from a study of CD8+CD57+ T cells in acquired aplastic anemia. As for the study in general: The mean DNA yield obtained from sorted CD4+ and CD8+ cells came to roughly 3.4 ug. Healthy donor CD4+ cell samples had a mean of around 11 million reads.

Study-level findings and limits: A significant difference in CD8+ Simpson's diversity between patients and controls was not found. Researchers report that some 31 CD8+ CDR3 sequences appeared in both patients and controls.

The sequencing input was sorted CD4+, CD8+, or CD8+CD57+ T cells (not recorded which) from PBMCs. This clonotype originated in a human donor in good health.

This chain's CDR3 is CATSRDVTVEEKLFF. CDR3 nucleotides: TGTGCCACCAGCAGAGATGTCACAGTGGAAGAAAAACTGTTTTTT. The genes are TRBV15 and TRBJ1-4; no definite D call. V lost 0 bases to trimming and J lost 8 bases, with 13 bases between them. Per the germline V gene, CDR1 is LNHNV and CDR2 is YYDKDF (reference sequence). The CDR3 spans 15 residues.